Below are 12 T cell receptor beta chains sequenced from a single sample in a study of T cells in women clearing cervical HPV infection. TCRdb's table, derived via immunoSEQ multiplex PCR, lists solely in-frame clones and lacks some. Its table lists 25,000 to 35,000 clones. Sequenced material: blood buffy coat. Receptors originate from a woman between 18 and 69 years old with a cervical HPV16 infection that either progressed to CIN3+ or cleared (not recorded which).

Notes on this clone: The read is 3 residues too short to cover the CDR3 end, so that end is filled in from the germline J gene. This rearrangement joins TRBV6-1 to TRBJ1-2, with TRBD1 matching 8 bases. The germline V gene has CDR1 MNHNS and CDR2 SASEGT. The CDR3 loop spans 14 amino acids. V trimming: 4 bases; J trimming: 4 bases; junction bases outside the gene matches: 5. CDR3 bases read: TGTGCCAGCAGTGTGACAGGGGTTGCCTATGGC. Its translation is CASSVTGVAYG. The full CDR3 protein is CASSVTGVAYGYTF.

Turning to this clone: With the read ending 3 residues before the CDR3 end, the germline J gene is used to fill in that end. This chain connects TRBV7-2 to TRBJ1-2; 8 nucleotides align to TRBD1. The germline V gene has CDR1 SGHTA and CDR2 FQGNSA. This CDR3 region has 15 residues. The covered CDR3 bases are TGTGCCAGCAGCGGGAGAGACAGGGGAATCTACGAC. It yields the protein CASSGRDRGIYD. The entire CDR3 reads CASSGRDRGIYDYTF.

Comments on this clone: Sequencing ends 3 residues short of the CDR3 end; the germline J gene provides the rest. The genes are TRBV7-3 and TRBJ1-2; possible D gene TRBD1, 6 bases. Trimming cost V 2 bases and J 3 bases, with 16 bases left between them. The germline V gene encodes CDR1 SGHTA and CDR2 FQGTGA. The CDR3 contains 16 residues. CDR3 region: CASSLGGTGSDYGYTF. CDR3 bases read: TGTGCCAGCAGCTTAGGGGGAACAGGGTCGGACTATGGC.

Note on this clone: The read finishes 3 residues shy of the CDR3 end, and the germline J gene is used to complete it. The rearrangement links TRBV19 to TRBJ2-1, with 11 bases identical to TRBD2. Germline V gene data show CDR1 as LNHDA and CDR2 as SQIVND (reference sequence). The trim removed 3 bases at V and 5 bases at J, leaving 3 bases unmatched. This CDR3 spans 15 amino acids. Partial CDR3 DNA: TGTGCCAGTAGTATCGGGGGACTAGCGGACAATGAG. Amino acids: CASSIGGLADNE. The entire CDR3 sequence reads CASSIGGLADNEQFF. The variable domain in full, with the rest retrieved from reference TRBV19 and TRBJ2-1, is DGGITQSPKYLFRKEGQNVTLSCEQNLNHDAMYWYRQDPGQGLRLIYYSQIVNDFQKGDIAEGYSVSREKKESFPLTVTSAQKNPTAFYLCASSIGGLADNEQFFGPGTRLTVL.

Concerning this clone itself: With the read ending 3 residues before the CDR3 end, the germline J gene is used to fill in that end. V usage is TRBV20-1 and J usage is TRBJ1-1; weak D call: TRBD1 (6 bases). The CDR3 consists of 13 residues. Trimming pared 6 bases from V and 0 bases from J, leaving 11 bases between. Germline CDR1 reads DFQATT; CDR2 reads SNEGSKA (reference sequence). CDR3 in amino acids: CSAPGQVNTEAFF. Incomplete CDR3 DNA: TGCAGTGCCCCGGGACAAGTGAACACTGAA.

A remark on this clone: Read coverage stops 3 residues before the CDR3 terminus; the germline J gene supplies the remainder. This sequence joins TRBV11-2 and TRBJ2-5; D may be TRBD1 (6 bases). The CDR3 has 15 amino acids. In germline, CDR1 is SGHAT, CDR2 FQNNGV. Trimming removed 3 bases at V and 5 bases at J, with 16 bases between. CDR3 amino acids: CASSFGQLKGETQYF. Incomplete CDR3 DNA: TGTGCCAGCAGCTTCGGACAGCTAAAGGGGGAGACC.

A word on this clone: The observed sequence ends 3 residues before the CDR3 terminus, with the missing tail filled in from the germline J gene. The chain carries TRBV5-5 and TRBJ1-1; 11 bases line up with TRBD1. The CDR3 contains 14 residues. Germline CDR1 is SGHKS and CDR2 is YYEKEE (reference sequence). After removal of 4 bases from V and 6 bases from J, the junction contained 5 bases not matched to a gene. The sequenced part of the CDR3 DNA is TGTGCCAGCAGCGCGGGACAGGGGGTCGCTGAA. Encoded protein: CASSAGQGVAE. The whole CDR3 protein is CASSAGQGVAEAFF.

Notes on this clone: The read gets to within 3 residues of the CDR3 end, and the germline J gene fills in the rest. This chain connects TRBV7-3 to TRBJ2-7; 9 bases align to TRBD1. The CDR3 has 15 residues. Germline assignment: CDR1 SGHTA and CDR2 FQGTGA. V lost 5 bases and J lost 0; bases outside the gene matches: 5. The covered CDR3 bases are TGTGCCAGCAGCCAACAGGGGGCACCCTCCTACGAG. It specifies CASSQQGAPSYE. The full CDR3 reads CASSQQGAPSYEQYF.

Remarks on this clone: The read terminates 3 residues before the CDR3 end, so the remaining end is supplied by the germline J gene. The chain has TRBV7-9 and TRBJ2-1; 7 nucleotides align to TRBD2. CDR3 length: 14 residues. Trimming took 5 bases from V and 6 from J; bases not matched to a gene: 7. Germline V gene sequence: CDR1 SEHNR, CDR2 FQNEAQ (reference sequence). The CDR3 protein is CASSPSGTPNEQFF. The covered CDR3 bases are TGTGCCAGCAGCCCGAGCGGGACTCCCAATGAG.

As for this clone: The sequence runs out 3 residues before the end of the CDR3; the remainder is reconstructed from the germline J gene. The chain recombines TRBV13 with TRBJ2-3; 14 positions agree with TRBD2. Germline-derived CDR1 and CDR2 are PRHDT and FYEKMQ (reference sequence). Trimming removed 2 bases from V and 4 bases from J; junction bases left unmatched: 5. CDR3 length equals 17 residues. The sequenced part of the CDR3 DNA is TGTGCCAGCAGCTTAAGACTAGCGGGAGGGTTGGCAGATACG. The encoded protein is CASSLRLAGGLADT. The full CDR3 protein reads CASSLRLAGGLADTQYF.

With respect to this clone: The CDR3 end falls 3 residues outside the read, so it is completed with the germline J gene. The chain combines TRBV11-2 with TRBJ2-1; 8 nucleotides align to TRBD1. The trim removed 4 bases at V and 3 bases at J, leaving 5 bases unmatched. Germline CDR1 SGHAT, CDR2 FQNNGV. The length of the CDR3 is 15 residues. The CDR3 here is CASSSTGAYYNEQFF. The part of the CDR3 DNA that was read is TGTGCCAGCAGCTCGACAGGGGCTTACTACAATGAG.

For this clone: Read data end 3 residues before the CDR3 end; the end is taken from the germline J gene. This chain joins TRBV2 and TRBJ2-2; 9 bases align to TRBD1. This CDR3 is built from 14 residues. The germline gives CDR1 SNHLY, CDR2 FYNNEI. This CDR3 reads CASKPDRGNQKLFF. CDR3 DNA, as far as it was read: TGTGCCAGCAAGCCCGACAGGGGGAATCAAAAG.